A single T cell receptor (beta chain) is shown here with its context. Its specific antigen is unknown. The input lacks base qualities; no much larger clone sits a single base away. Based on the germline V gene (reference sequence), the CDR1 and CDR2 sequences are MNHEY and SMNVEV. Inclusive of the bounding cysteine and phenylalanine, the CDR3 is 14 residues long. Just CDR3 DNA is preserved here, 42 bases in frame from base 1. Germline trimming: 5 bases from V, 6 bases from J; junction bases outside gene matches: 7. The data stem from a study of T cell changes during pregnancy in multiple sclerosis (dated by TCRdb to about 2019). With regard to the full study: The study looked at changes in the T cell repertoire across pregnancy in women with multiple sclerosis.

Library creation used the immunoSEQ multiplex PCR assay. TCRdb stores this immuneACCESS table with in-frame sequences only. Part of the clones is absent; in the studies checked, under half of the shortfall reflects unresolved V genes, and no reason is known for the rest. Within this sample are fewer than 75,000 clones, with approximately 89% of them counted one time only. In total, the top ten clones hold over 1.3% of the sample. The source is a female donor with multiple sclerosis, enrolled in a pregnancy study. The sample was peripheral blood, taken in the second trimester of pregnancy. The rearranged segments are TRBV27 and TRBJ2-7, and 10 bases in between align with TRBD1. The nucleotides are TGTGCCAGCAGTGGGACAGGGGTATCAGGCGAGCAGTACTTC. Translated, this is CASSGTGVSGEQYF.